These 23 T cell receptor beta chains were sequenced from one sample in a study of T cell changes during pregnancy in multiple sclerosis (dated by TCRdb to about 2019). Libraries were constructed by the immunoSEQ multiplex PCR assay. TCRdb carries this immuneACCESS record with in-frame sequences only. Its versions omit some clonotypes, under half of them owing to an unresolved V gene in the studies checked, with the rest unexplained. This sample has around 80,000 clones in its table, and nearly 95% of those were observed once. The ten largest clones take up about 1% of the sample. Sequences were derived from peripheral blood, sampled in the second trimester of pregnancy. These TCRs come from a female donor in good health, enrolled as a control in a pregnancy study.

The table lists this clone with a count of one. CDR3 region: CASSLARDRGSNEAFF. The CDR3 DNA reads as TGTGCCAGCAGCTTGGCCCGGGACAGGGGTTCAAATGAAGCTTTCTTT. The chain employs TRBV5-8 and TRBJ1-1; 10 bases are shared with TRBD1. CDR3 length: 16 amino acids. Trimming removed 0 bases from V and 7 bases from J; junction bases left unmatched: 9. Germline V gene data show CDR1 as SGHTS and CDR2 as YDEGEE.

This chain uses TRBV28 with TRBJ2-7, with 7 bases fitting TRBD1. The trim removed 4 bases at V and 11 bases at J, leaving 8 bases unmatched. This CDR3 is built from 12 residues. Germline lookup yields CDR1 MDHEN and CDR2 SYDVKM. The CDR3 nucleotides read TGTGCCAGCAGTTCCGCCTTAGGACAGGAGTACTTC. This sequence encodes CASSSALGQEYF.

This chain connects TRBV2 to TRBJ2-4; perhaps TRBD1 as D (5 bases). The CDR3 runs 17 residues. CDR1 and CDR2 (germline): SNHLY, FYNNEI. The ends were cut back, 3 bases at V and 0 bases at J, with 15 bases in the middle. The CDR3 nucleotides are TGTGCCAGCAGTGATCTAGGGGCTACCTTAGCCAAAAACATTCAGTACTTC. Its translation is CASSDLGATLAKNIQYF. Full variable domain (outside the CDR3, taken from reference TRBV2 and TRBJ2-4): EPEVTQTPSHQVTQMGQEVILRCVPISNHLYFYWYRQILGQKVEFLVSFYNNEISEKSEIFDDQFSVERPDGSNFTLKIRSTKLEDSAMYFCASSDLGATLAKNIQYFGAGTRLSVL.

The chain carries TRBV28 and TRBJ2-1; D is undetermined. The germline V gene encodes CDR1 MDHEN and CDR2 SYDVKM. Trimming removed 3 bases at V and 11 bases at J, with 14 bases between. This CDR3 spans 13 amino acids. The CDR3: CASSLRFWRKQFF. The DNA for the CDR3 is TGTGCCAGCAGTTTGAGGTTTTGGAGAAAGCAGTTCTTC.

This chain uses TRBV7-6 with TRBJ1-2, with a weak D call TRBD1 (5 bases). Between the trimmed V and J ends, which lost 1 base and 5 bases, there was a span of 8 bases. The CDR3 sequence is 13 residues long. Looked up from germline, CDR1 is SGHVS and CDR2 is FNYEAQ. The DNA of the CDR3 is TGTGCCAGCAGCTTAGGCGGGGGGTATGGCTACACCTTC. Its translation is CASSLGGGYGYTF.

The chain joins TRBV5-6 to TRBJ2-1; TRBD2 agrees at 12 bases. This CDR3 contains 18 residues. Germline V gives CDR1 SGHDT, CDR2 YYEEEE. V was clipped by 1 base and J by 8 bases; unmatched bases: 13. The CDR3 DNA reads TGTGCCAGCAGCTTGACCGGGCTAGCGGGAGGGCAGGCAGATGAGCAGTTCTTC. Translated: CASSLTGLAGGQADEQFF.

This chain joins TRBV5-1 and TRBJ2-1; the match to TRBD1 covers 7 bases. Germline CDR1 reads SGHRS; CDR2 reads YFSETQ. The ends lost 3 bases at V and 7 bases at J; junction bases unmatched: 13. CDR3 length: 16 amino acids. Written as DNA, the CDR3 is TGCGCCAGCAGCTCGACAGGGCGGCAAGGAAGGAATGAGCAGTTCTTC. Translating gives CASSSTGRQGRNEQFF. The variable domain in full, with the rest retrieved from reference TRBV5-1 and TRBJ2-1, is KAGVTQTPRYLIKTRGQQVTLSCSPISGHRSVSWYQQTPGQGLQFLFEYFSETQRNKGNFPGRFSGRQFSNSRSEMNVSTLELGDSALYLCASSSTGRQGRNEQFFGPGTRLTVL.

The chain combines TRBV28 with TRBJ1-3, with a possible D match to TRBD1 (5 bases). Trimming removed 7 bases at V and 0 bases at J, with 10 bases between. This CDR3 contains 14 residues. Germline CDR1 and CDR2: MDHEN and SYDVKM. As DNA, the CDR3 is TGTGCCAGCATGGGGGGGGTCTCTGGAAACACCATATATTTT. Translated, it gives CASMGGVSGNTIYF.

This rearrangement joins TRBV4-1 to TRBJ1-5; D gene ambiguous. This CDR3 has 17 residues. Germline-derived CDR1 and CDR2 are MGHRA and YSYEKL. V lost 0 bases and J lost 0, with 12 bases in between. CDR3 amino acids: CASSQDTATSSNQPQHF. The CDR3 DNA follows: TGCGCCAGCAGCCAAGATACTGCAACTTCTAGCAATCAGCCCCAGCATTTT.

This chain connects TRBV13 to TRBJ2-2; TRBD2 agrees at 8 bases. The CDR3 is 18 amino acids. Trimming removed 3 bases from V and 5 bases from J; junction bases left unmatched: 14. CDR1 is PRHDT, CDR2 FYEKMQ, per germline (reference sequence). This CDR3 is CASSFIGIVGGGTGELFF. Written as DNA, the CDR3 is TGTGCCAGCAGCTTTATAGGAATCGTCGGGGGGGGGACCGGGGAGCTGTTTTTT.

The chain is built from TRBV7-9 and TRBJ2-1, with TRBD1 identical over 9 bases. The CDR3 has 14 residues. J gave up 6 bases and V 5 bases, and 5 bases lay outside the gene matches. The germline V gene encodes CDR1 SEHNR and CDR2 FQNEAQ (reference sequence). CDR3 nucleotide sequence: TGTGCCAGCAGCCTAGACAGGGGGGGCAATGAGCAGTTCTTC. This sequence encodes CASSLDRGGNEQFF.

Points on this clone: One end of the junction varies from germline; a read error may be responsible. The chain carries TRBV28 and TRBJ1-5, with D uncertain. This CDR3 contains 14 residues. CDR1 and CDR2 (germline): MDHEN, SYDVKM. CDR3: CVSSFGGVGQPQHF. CDR3 nucleotide sequence: TGTGTCAGCAGTTTCGGCGGGGTTGGGCAGCCCCAGCATTTT.

The chain is built from TRBV15 and TRBJ2-3, with D perhaps matching TRBD1 (6 bases). V lost 0 bases and J 0 bases, leaving 16 bases between the germline ends. CDR3 length equals 18 residues. Germline CDR1 is LNHNV and CDR2 is YYDKDF (reference sequence). CDR3 in amino acids: CATSRDPAGAGSTDTQYF. The CDR3 bases are TGTGCCACCAGCAGAGATCCGGCAGGGGCTGGGAGCACAGATACGCAGTATTTT.

The chain joins TRBV4-2 to TRBJ2-5, with 7 positions matching TRBD2. V was clipped by 3 bases and J by 2 bases; unmatched bases: 6. Germline CDR1 LGHNA, CDR2 YNFKEQ. There are 15 residues in the CDR3. CDR3 amino acids: CASSHSRDYQETQYF. In DNA form, the CDR3 reads TGTGCCAGCAGCCACAGCCGGGACTATCAAGAGACCCAGTACTTC.

The V call is TRBV5-6, the J call TRBJ2-2, with D possibly matching TRBD1 (7 bases). V was cut by 1 base and J by 1 base, with 17 bases left in between. The CDR3 consists of 18 residues. The V gene's germline CDR1 is SGHDT and CDR2 YYEEEE. Written as DNA, the CDR3 is TGTGCCAGCAGCTTGTTTGGAGGGGGCGGTGAGAACACCGGGGAGCTGTTTTTT. Its translation: CASSLFGGGGENTGELFF.

This chain uses TRBV5-1 with TRBJ1-2; 8 nucleotides line up with TRBD1. Germline CDR1 is SGHRS and CDR2 is YFSETQ. V lost 4 bases and J lost 4; bases outside the gene matches: 9. The CDR3 is made up of 15 amino acids. The CDR3 nucleotides are TGCGCCAGCAGCGTGGACAGGGTCGAAGGCTATGGCTACACCTTC. This translates into CASSVDRVEGYGYTF.

This clone appeared a single time. The CDR3 nucleotides are TGTGCCAGCAGCTTAGATGGACTAGGTACCTACGAGCAGTACTTC. Protein sequence: CASSLDGLGTYEQYF. The chain is built from TRBV11-2 and TRBJ2-7, with TRBD2 matching 7 bases. CDR3 size: 15 residues. Germline V gives CDR1 SGHAT, CDR2 FQNNGV. The trim removed 0 bases at V and 2 bases at J, leaving 4 bases unmatched.

The chain employs TRBV2 and TRBJ2-7, with D possibly being TRBD2 (5 bases). Germline CDR1 and CDR2: SNHLY and FYNNEI. The CDR3 is 16 residues long. The V and J ends lost 6 bases and 9 bases respectively, with 27 bases between them. CDR3 coding DNA: TGTGCCAGCAGCGCCGGTGTAGCGCCCGAGAATCAAGGGCAGTACTTC. Translating gives CASSAGVAPENQGQYF.

Only one count was recorded for this clone. The rearrangement links TRBV5-6 to TRBJ2-1; possible D gene TRBD2, 6 bases. The CDR3 sequence is 14 residues long. Between the trimmed V and J ends, which lost 3 bases and 4 bases, there was a span of 11 bases. From germline, CDR1 is SGHDT and CDR2 YYEEEE. CDR3 in amino acids: CASSWGDGYNEQFF. DNA for the CDR3: TGTGCCAGCAGCTGGGGGGACGGATACAATGAGCAGTTCTTC.

J is TRBJ1-2 and V is TRBV5-1, with D hard to call. V was pared by 0 bases and J by 6 bases, with 6 bases between. The V gene's germline CDR1 is SGHRS and CDR2 YFSETQ. This CDR3 is built from 12 residues. CDR3 nucleotide sequence: TGCGCCAGCAGCTTGGCCACAGATGGCTACACCTTC. This gives the protein CASSLATDGYTF.

The rearrangement uses TRBV4-1 and TRBJ2-7; 10 nucleotides match TRBD2. The CDR3 runs to 15 residues. CDR1 is MGHRA and CDR2 is YSYEKL in the germline V gene. V shed 1 base, J shed 2 bases, and the junction held 2 bases outside the gene matches. The chain's CDR3 is CASSQGAGGAYEQYF. CDR3 in DNA: TGCGCCAGCAGCCAAGGAGCGGGAGGGGCCTACGAGCAGTACTTC.

This CDR3 reads CASRKTGSSEQFF. Here the CDR3 DNA reads TGTGCCAGCAGGAAAACAGGGTCGAGTGAGCAGTTCTTC. The chain recombines TRBV28 with TRBJ2-1; possible D gene TRBD1, 6 bases. The CDR3 is made up of 13 amino acids. V lost 6 bases and J 9 bases, leaving 15 bases between the germline ends. Germline values: CDR1 MDHEN, CDR2 SYDVKM.

The V and J genes are TRBV4-1 and TRBJ2-7, with D possibly being TRBD1 (5 bases). The CDR3 extends over 16 amino acids. Trimming took off 4 bases at V and 0 bases at J, with 16 bases between the two ends. Germline V CDR1 and CDR2: MGHRA, YSYEKL. For the CDR3, the DNA is TGCGCCAGCAGCCCTATTCGACAGTCTTACTCCTACGAGCAGTACTTC. Translated, it gives CASSPIRQSYSYEQYF.